This entry lists 21 T cell receptor beta chains sequenced from one sample in a study of shared clonotypes between healthy human individuals. Only CD45RO-negative cells positively selected for CCR7 counted as naive CD8 cells, so terminally differentiated effector memory CD45RA+ cells were excluded. Clones were sequenced by immunoSEQ multiplex PCR, and TCRdb holds only the in-frame ones, with some missing. The sample lists about 2.1 million clones; 93% were seen once. Sequenced sample: naive CD8+ T cells from PBMCs. The receptors come from a man aged 18 to 29 in good health. Some clones in this sample may be carry-over from other donors' samples.

The V gene is TRBV6-6, the J gene TRBJ1-2; TRBD1 agrees at 9 bases. Trimming at V came to 6 bases and at J to 5 bases, leaving 10 bases not matched to a gene. The CDR3 sequence is 15 residues long. Germline V gives CDR1 MNHNY, CDR2 SVGAGI (reference sequence). CDR3 region: CASSEGDRDRYGYTF. CDR3 DNA: TGTGCCAGCAGCGAGGGGGACAGGGATCGTTATGGCTACACCTTC.

The V and J genes are TRBV29-1 and TRBJ2-1, with 9 bases lining up with TRBD2. Germline CDR1 and CDR2: SQVTM and ANQGSEA. The CDR3 totals 12 residues. The V gene end was trimmed by 5 bases and the J gene end by 8 bases; junction bases not matched to a gene: 4. CDR3 residues: CSVYGLAHEQFF. The CDR3 region has the DNA TGCAGCGTTTACGGACTAGCGCATGAGCAGTTCTTC.

V is TRBV2 and J is TRBJ2-7; TRBD2 agrees at 9 bases. Germline CDR1 reads SNHLY; CDR2 reads FYNNEI. Trimming took 4 bases from V and 7 from J; bases not matched to a gene: 11. The CDR3 covers 15 residues. The CDR3 DNA is TGTGCCAGCAGTGTGGGCGGGAGGGCCCTGGAGGAGCAGTACTTC. Translating it yields CASSVGGRALEEQYF.

The gene calls are TRBV2 and TRBJ2-7, with 8 bases identical to TRBD2. Germline-derived CDR1 and CDR2 are SNHLY and FYNNEI. The CDR3 extends over 14 amino acids. Losses at the gene ends were 7 bases for V and 5 bases for J; bases not matched to a gene: 10. The CDR3 here is CASIYPGLGDEQYF. The DNA of the CDR3 is TGTGCCAGCATTTACCCGGGACTAGGTGACGAGCAGTACTTC.

The CDR3 DNA reads TGTGCCAGCAGTGTACTACAGGGGGCGGTTTACGAGCAGTACTTC. It encodes CASSVLQGAVYEQYF. The chain links TRBV27 to TRBJ2-7; 9 bases match TRBD1. This CDR3 has 15 amino acids. Losses at the gene ends were 5 bases for V and 4 bases for J; bases not matched to a gene: 9. In germline, CDR1 is MNHEY, CDR2 SMNVEV (reference sequence).

The CDR3 region is CASSLPGGKGRVYEQYF. The DNA for the CDR3 is TGTGCCAGCAGCCTCCCAGGGGGAAAAGGGAGGGTCTACGAGCAGTACTTC. The rearrangement uses TRBV14 and TRBJ2-7; D might be TRBD1 or TRBD2, each matching 7 bases. The CDR3 is 17 amino acids. CDR1 SGHDN and CDR2 FVKESK come from the germline V gene. The V gene lost 4 bases and the J gene lost 3 bases, with 22 bases spanning the gap.

The chain is built from TRBV7-6 and TRBJ2-1; no reliable D call. CDR1 is SGHVS, CDR2 FNYEAQ, per germline. V was shortened by 1 base and J by 9 bases, with 16 bases between the two germline ends. The CDR3 has 15 amino acids. CDR3 sequence: CASSLDSHYGTEQFF. For the CDR3, the DNA is TGTGCCAGCAGCTTAGACTCCCACTACGGCACTGAGCAGTTCTTC.

CDR3 sequence reads: CASRYRLGVDEQFF. The CDR3 DNA is TGTGCCAGCAGGTATCGCCTAGGGGTTGATGAGCAGTTCTTC. The chain carries TRBV27 and TRBJ2-1; a possible D gene is TRBD1 (5 bases). This CDR3 comprises 14 residues. The germline V gene encodes CDR1 MNHEY and CDR2 SMNVEV (reference sequence). V lost 6 bases, J lost 8 bases, and 17 bases lay in between.

The chain employs TRBV7-7 and TRBJ1-1; 10 nucleotides match TRBD1. The germline V gene has CDR1 SSHAT and CDR2 FNYEAQ (reference sequence). This CDR3 is built from 18 residues. With V trimmed by 3 bases and J by 1 base, 11 bases remained unmatched. The CDR3 DNA reads TGTGCCAGCAGCTTTCGCCATAGAGACAGGGGGCCGAACACTGAAGCTTTCTTT. This encodes CASSFRHRDRGPNTEAFF.

The chain carries TRBV11-2 and TRBJ2-5, with D possibly being TRBD1 (6 bases). The CDR3 runs to 13 residues. The germline V gene has CDR1 SGHAT and CDR2 FQNNGV. V was clipped by 1 base and J by 11 bases, with 14 bases between them. DNA for the CDR3: TGTGCCAGCAGCTTAGGCAGGGGTAAGGAGCAGTACTTC. It is translated as CASSLGRGKEQYF.

For this clone: Other DNA sequences of this sample code for an identical CDR3. The chain has TRBV7-9 and TRBJ2-7; 7 bases are shared with TRBD2. The germline V gene encodes CDR1 SEHNR and CDR2 FQNEAQ (reference sequence). The CDR3 extends over 14 amino acids. The ends lost 1 base at V and 2 bases at J; junction bases unmatched: 2. The CDR3 sequence is CASSLGGSAYEQYF. The CDR3 bases are TGTGCCAGCAGCTTAGGCGGGAGCGCCTACGAGCAGTACTTC.

The rearrangement joins TRBV5-1 to TRBJ2-3; 8 bases match TRBD2. CDR3 length: 15 residues. The junction had 5 bases not matched to a gene; V was cut back by 3 bases and J by 2 bases. Germline V gives CDR1 SGHRS, CDR2 YFSETQ. The CDR3 loop reads CASSSQREITDTQYF. The CDR3 DNA sequence: TGCGCCAGCAGCTCCCAGCGGGAGATCACAGATACGCAGTATTTT.

The chain is built from TRBV27 and TRBJ2-1; D unresolved. The CDR3 loop spans 13 amino acids. V was trimmed by 2 bases and J by 7 bases, leaving 9 bases between them. Germline V gene sequence: CDR1 MNHEY, CDR2 SMNVEV (reference sequence). This CDR3 is CASSLTLANEQFF. The CDR3 region has the DNA TGTGCCAGCAGTTTAACGCTCGCAAATGAGCAGTTCTTC.

The gene calls are TRBV28 and TRBJ2-7; 7 bases are shared with TRBD2. CDR3 length: 12 residues. Trimming took 10 bases from V and 1 from J; bases not matched to a gene: 4. Germline values: CDR1 MDHEN, CDR2 SYDVKM. CDR3 amino acids: CATGRRSYEQYF. The CDR3 DNA reads as TGTGCCACCGGGAGGAGGTCCTACGAGCAGTACTTC.

V usage is TRBV19 and J usage is TRBJ1-1; D unclear. CDR1 is LNHDA, CDR2 SQIVND, per germline (reference sequence). This CDR3 has 13 amino acids. The V and J ends lost 3 bases and 5 bases respectively, with 10 bases between them. This chain's CDR3 is CASSIMLGTEAFF. As DNA, the CDR3 is TGTGCCAGTAGTATTATGCTGGGGACTGAAGCTTTCTTT.

The chain combines TRBV14 with TRBJ2-2, with D possibly matching TRBD2 (5 bases). The V and J ends lost 4 bases and 3 bases respectively, with 18 bases between them. Germline lookup yields CDR1 SGHDN and CDR2 FVKESK. The CDR3 consists of 17 residues. In nucleotides, the CDR3 is TGTGCCAGCAGCCCGCAATTAAGAGGGTGGGACACCGGGGAGCTGTTTTTT. Amino acids: CASSPQLRGWDTGELFF. The full variable domain, completed using reference TRBV14 and TRBJ2-2, is EAGVTQFPSHSVIEKGQTVTLRCDPISGHDNLYWYRRVMGKEIKFLLHFVKESKQDESGMPNNRFLAERTGGTYSTLKVQPAELEDSGVYFCASSPQLRGWDTGELFFGEGSRLTVL.

The table lists this clone with a count of one. This sample also contains other DNA sequences that code for the same CDR3. The rearrangement uses TRBV9 and TRBJ2-7; D might be TRBD1 (6 bases). Germline lookup yields CDR1 SGDLS and CDR2 YYNGEE. The CDR3 spans 14 residues. Trimming pared 3 bases from V and 2 bases from J, leaving 12 bases between. CDR3 amino acids: CASSGGGRAYEQYF. The CDR3 DNA sequence: TGTGCCAGCAGCGGTGGGGGCCGGGCCTACGAGCAGTACTTC.

The chain employs TRBV13 and TRBJ1-2; weak D call: TRBD1 (5 bases). This CDR3 spans 20 amino acids. Germline CDR1 and CDR2: PRHDT and FYEKMQ (reference sequence). V was clipped by 1 base and J by 6 bases, with 30 bases between them. The CDR3 here is CASSLVAARDGNPQVHGYTF. The CDR3 DNA is TGTGCCAGCAGCTTAGTTGCTGCGCGGGACGGAAACCCTCAGGTACATGGCTACACCTTC.

The chain couples TRBV9 to TRBJ2-7, with TRBD2 matching over 13 bases. There are 15 residues in the CDR3. V lost 3 bases to trimming and J lost 4 bases; unmatched junction nucleotides: 4. Looked up from germline, CDR1 is SGDLS and CDR2 is YYNGEE. The CDR3 DNA sequence: TGTGCCAGCAGCGCCGGGACTAGCGGGATGTACGAGCAGTACTTC. Translating gives CASSAGTSGMYEQYF.

The CDR3 DNA sequence: TGCGCCAGCAGCCAAGGTTCCGGATTCAATGAGCAGTTCTTC. Protein: CASSQGSGFNEQFF. This chain links TRBV4-3 with TRBJ2-1; no clear D. Looked up from germline, CDR1 is LGHNA and CDR2 is YSLEER. This CDR3 spans 14 amino acids. The V end lost 1 base, the J end lost 6 bases, and 10 bases lay between the germline ends.

This chain connects TRBV27 to TRBJ2-7, with TRBD1 identical over 8 bases. Germline values: CDR1 MNHEY, CDR2 SMNVEV (reference sequence). The trim removed 5 bases at V and 4 bases at J, leaving 10 bases unmatched. The CDR3 covers 15 residues. The CDR3 DNA sequence: TGTGCCAGCAGTACGTCCGGGACAGGCTATTACGAGCAGTACTTC. The encoded protein is CASSTSGTGYYEQYF.